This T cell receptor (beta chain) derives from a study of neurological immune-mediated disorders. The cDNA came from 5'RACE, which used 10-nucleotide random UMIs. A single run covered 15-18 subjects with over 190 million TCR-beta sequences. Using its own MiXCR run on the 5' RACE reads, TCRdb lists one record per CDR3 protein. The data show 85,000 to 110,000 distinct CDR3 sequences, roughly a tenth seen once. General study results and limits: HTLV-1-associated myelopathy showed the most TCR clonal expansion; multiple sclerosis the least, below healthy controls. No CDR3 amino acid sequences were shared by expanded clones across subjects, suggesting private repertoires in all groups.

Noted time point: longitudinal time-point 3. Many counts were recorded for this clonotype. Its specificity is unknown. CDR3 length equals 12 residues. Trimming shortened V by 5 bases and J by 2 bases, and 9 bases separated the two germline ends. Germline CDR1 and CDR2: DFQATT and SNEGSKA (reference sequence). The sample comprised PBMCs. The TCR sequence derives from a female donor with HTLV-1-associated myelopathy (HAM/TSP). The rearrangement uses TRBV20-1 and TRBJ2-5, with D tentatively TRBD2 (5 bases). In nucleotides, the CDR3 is TGCAGTGCTCGCCGGGATCAAGAGACCCAGTACTTC. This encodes CSARRDQETQYF.